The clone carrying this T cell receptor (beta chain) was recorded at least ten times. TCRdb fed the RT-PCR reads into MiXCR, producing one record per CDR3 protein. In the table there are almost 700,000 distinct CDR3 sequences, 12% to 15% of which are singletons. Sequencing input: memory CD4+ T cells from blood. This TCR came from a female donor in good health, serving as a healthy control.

DNA of the CDR3: TGTGCCAGCTCCATATCACAGGGTCAAGAGACCCAGTACTTC. Translating gives CASSISQGQETQYF. This sequence joins TRBV28 and TRBJ2-5; weak D call: TRBD1 (6 bases). The CDR3 totals 14 residues. The V gene's germline CDR1 is MDHEN and CDR2 SYDVKM. Trimming took 8 bases from V and 2 from J, leaving 15 bases between them.